The next 3 T cell receptor beta chains were all read from a single sample in a study of blood T cells in healthy people across ages. Primed by a sample-barcoded 5' primer and a J-beta primer mix, a second PCR proceeded for 7 to 11 cycles. TCRdb independently ran MiXCR on the 5' RACE reads; one entry per CDR3 protein. Here the sample spans about 290,000 distinct CDR3 sequences, roughly a quarter being singletons. Specimen: blood. These TCRs come from a woman aged 70-85 years in good health.

This clonotype was counted only a few times. The gene calls are TRBV2 and TRBJ1-6; D is unclear. The germline gives CDR1 SNHLY, CDR2 FYNNEI. The CDR3 is 14 residues long. The V end lost 4 bases, the J end lost 9 bases, and 13 bases lay between the germline ends. The DNA of the CDR3 is TGTGCCAGCAGTGTTTGGGCGCTGCCTTCACCCCTCCACTTT. It encodes CASSVWALPSPLHF.

This clonotype occurred a few times. The genes are TRBV27 and TRBJ1-6, with no clear D. Between the trimmed V and J ends, which lost 0 bases and 0 bases, there was a span of 6 bases. CDR1 and CDR2 from the germline V gene are MNHEY and SMNVEV (reference sequence). This CDR3 has 16 amino acids. The CDR3 loop is CASSLSGASYNSPLHF. CDR3 nucleotides: TGTGCCAGCAGTTTATCGGGAGCCTCCTATAATTCACCCCTCCACTTT.

V gene TRBV2 combines with J gene TRBJ2-3; tentatively, D is TRBD2 (5 bases). This CDR3 is 13 amino acids long. Trimming pared 8 bases from V and 2 bases from J, leaving 11 bases between. Germline CDR1 SNHLY, CDR2 FYNNEI. The CDR3 spells CASGSDLTDTQYF. CDR3 bases: TGTGCCAGCGGGAGCGACCTCACAGATACGCAGTATTTT.